A selection of T cell receptor beta chains follows, all from one sample in a study of CD8 T cells in ankylosing spondylitis. TCRdb re-called the 5' RACE reads through MiXCR, storing one row per CDR3 protein. The table shows roughly 40,000 distinct CDR3 sequences, with about 11% occurring only once. Sequencing input: blood, either unsorted or a sorted T cell fraction (not recorded which). These receptors were taken from a male donor with ankylosing spondylitis or in good health (not recorded which). CDR3s include the opening cysteine and the closing phenylalanine or tryptophan. The D gene is left open where the match is weak. Expanded clones get a size class; other rows say once, few or many, or leave the size out.

j_call,d_call,clone_size,v_call,cdr3_aa,cdr3_nt
TRBJ1-4,TRBD1,-,TRBV12-3/TRBV12-4,CASSTTGGSEKLFF,TGTGCCAGCAGCACGACAGGGGGCAGTGAAAAACTGTTTTTT
TRBJ1-1,-,many,TRBV5-1,CASSLMRPANTEAFF,TGCGCCAGCAGCTTGATGCGGCCGGCGAACACTGAAGCTTTCTTT
TRBJ2-2,-,few,TRBV10-3,CAISEQGQIANTGELFF,TGTGCCATCAGTGAGCAGGGACAAATCGCGAACACCGGGGAGCTGTTTTTT
TRBJ2-6,-,many,TRBV5-6,CASSLPGESGANVLTF,TGTGCCAGCAGCCTCCCGGGTGAGTCTGGGGCCAACGTCCTGACTTTC
TRBJ2-2,TRBD1,many,TRBV4-2,CASSRIWTGGAYTGELFF,TGTGCCAGCAGCCGGATTTGGACAGGGGGCGCGTACACCGGGGAGCTGTTTTTT
TRBJ1-4,TRBD1,few,TRBV6-5,CASSLNAGGNEKLFF,TGTGCCAGCAGTTTGAATGCAGGGGGAAATGAAAAACTGTTTTTT
TRBJ1-2,-,-,TRBV3-1,CASSQGPTQGRGYTF,TGTGCCAGCAGCCAAGGTCCGACCCAAGGGAGAGGCTACACCTTC
TRBJ2-5,TRBD2,few,TRBV7-8,CASSLDLAGAETQYF,TGTGCCAGCAGCTTAGATCTAGCGGGGGCGGAGACCCAGTACTTC
TRBJ2-7,TRBD1,-,TRBV12-3/TRBV12-4,CASSLYRDRGYEQYF,TGTGCCAGCAGTTTATACCGGGACAGGGGCTACGAGCAGTACTTC
TRBJ2-3,-,many,TRBV5-6,CASSLADTQYF,TGTGCCAGCAGCTTGGCCGATACGCAGTATTTT
TRBJ2-7,-,few,TRBV2,CASSETQKQYF,TGTGCCAGCAGTGAAACGCAGAAACAGTACTTC